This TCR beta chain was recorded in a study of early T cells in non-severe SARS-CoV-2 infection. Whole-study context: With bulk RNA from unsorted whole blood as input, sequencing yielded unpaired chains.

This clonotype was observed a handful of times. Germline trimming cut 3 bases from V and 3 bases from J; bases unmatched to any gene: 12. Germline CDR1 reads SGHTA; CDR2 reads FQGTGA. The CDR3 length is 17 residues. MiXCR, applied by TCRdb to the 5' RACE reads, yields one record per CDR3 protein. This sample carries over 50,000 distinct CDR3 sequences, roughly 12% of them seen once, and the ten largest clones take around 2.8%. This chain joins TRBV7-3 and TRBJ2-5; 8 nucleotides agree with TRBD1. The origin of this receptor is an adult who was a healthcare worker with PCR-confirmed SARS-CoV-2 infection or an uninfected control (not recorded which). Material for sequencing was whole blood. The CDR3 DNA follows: TGTGCCAGCAGCTTTGGCCGCGACAGGGGAGGAGAAGAGACCCAGTACTTC. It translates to CASSFGRDRGGEETQYF.